The 18 T cell receptor beta chains in this list originate from one sample, sequenced in a study of blood T cell repertoires in COVID-19. Libraries were prepared by immunoSEQ multiplex PCR; TCRdb keeps only in-frame clonotypes and omits some of them. The sample shows tens of thousands of clones, 82% of them seen only once. The source material was peripheral blood. These TCRs come from a woman aged 60-75 years with acute or convalescent COVID-19.

A single count supports this clone. This chain uses TRBV6-5 with TRBJ1-2; D might be TRBD1 (5 bases). This CDR3 contains 13 residues. Trimming stripped 8 bases from V and 6 bases from J, with 16 bases between. Germline V CDR1 and CDR2: MNHEY, SVGAGI. The CDR3 sequence is CASFRAGANGYTF. The CDR3 coding sequence is TGTGCCAGCTTCAGGGCTGGAGCAAATGGCTACACCTTC.

The genes are TRBV19 and TRBJ1-5; D remains unclear. The germline V gene encodes CDR1 LNHDA and CDR2 SQIVND (reference sequence). V lost 6 bases to trimming and J lost 11 bases, with 17 bases between them. This CDR3 is 13 amino acids long. CDR3 region: CASSVPATRAQHF. The CDR3 DNA is TGTGCCAGTAGCGTCCCCGCCACGCGGGCCCAGCATTTT.

The V and J genes are TRBV2 and TRBJ2-7; D possibly corresponds to TRBD1 (6 bases). Germline CDR1 SNHLY, CDR2 FYNNEI. This CDR3 comprises 16 residues. V dropped 2 bases and J dropped 0 bases, with 14 bases sitting between them. The CDR3, as DNA: TGTGCCAGCAGTGAAAACGGAGCAGGGGCCTCCTACGAGCAGTACTTC. Translation: CASSENGAGASYEQYF.

For the CDR3, the DNA is TGTGCCAGCAGTCAAGGGGGGAGGGTTGACAATGAGCAGTTCTTC. Translation gives CASSQGGRVDNEQFF. The gene calls are TRBV5-4 and TRBJ2-1, with D possibly being TRBD2 (7 bases). Germline CDR1 reads SGHNT; CDR2 reads YYREEE (reference sequence). V was shortened by 5 bases and J by 5 bases, with 17 bases between the two germline ends. This CDR3 region has 15 residues.

The chain uses TRBV3-1 (or the pseudogene TRBV3-2) and TRBJ2-7, with D unresolved. V lost 5 bases and J lost 7, with 12 bases in between. This CDR3 has 12 amino acids. The germline gives CDR1 LGHDT, CDR2 YNNKEL (reference sequence). CDR3 protein: CASSVSHYEQYF. The CDR3 DNA is TGTGCCAGCAGCGTAAGTCACTATGAGCAGTACTTC.

CDR3 region: CASSLQGDRGYTF. CDR3 bases: TGTGCCAGCAGCCTCCAGGGGGATCGGGGCTACACCTTC. This rearrangement joins TRBV2 to TRBJ1-2; 7 nucleotides line up with TRBD1. In germline, CDR1 is SNHLY, CDR2 FYNNEI. V lost 6 bases and J lost 8; bases outside the gene matches: 9. This CDR3 is built from 13 residues. The full variable domain, completed using reference TRBV2 and TRBJ1-2, is EPEVTQTPSHQVTQMGQEVILRCVPISNHLYFYWYRQILGQKVEFLVSFYNNEISEKSEIFDDQFSVERPDGSNFTLKIRSTKLEDSAMYFCASSLQGDRGYTFGSGTRLTVV.

The rearrangement joins TRBV4-1 to TRBJ2-4; 8 positions agree with TRBD2. V shed 0 bases and J 6 bases; nucleotides not matched to a gene: 4. Germline CDR1 is MGHRA and CDR2 is YSYEKL. The CDR3 runs to 15 residues. The DNA for the CDR3 is TGCGCCAGCAGCCAAGACCCCGGGAGGGGAAACATTCAGTACTTC. As protein: CASSQDPGRGNIQYF.

The chain joins TRBV28 to TRBJ1-5; D possibly corresponds to TRBD1 (5 bases). The CDR3 is 14 residues long. Germline V lookup: CDR1 MDHEN, CDR2 SYDVKM. V lost 9 bases, J lost 3 bases, and 15 bases lay in between. CDR3 region: CASLAGDHNQPQHF. The CDR3 bases are TGTGCCAGTTTAGCGGGGGACCACAATCAGCCCCAGCATTTT.

The rearrangement links TRBV19 to TRBJ1-4; possibly TRBD1 for D (6 bases). Per the germline V gene, CDR1 is LNHDA and CDR2 is SQIVND (reference sequence). Between the trimmed V and J ends, which lost 5 bases and 4 bases, there was a span of 11 bases. This CDR3 has 14 residues. CDR3 sequence: CASSRQVGNEKLFF. CDR3 nucleotides: TGTGCCAGTAGTCGACAGGTCGGTAATGAAAAACTGTTTTTT. Full variable domain (outside the CDR3, taken from reference TRBV19 and TRBJ1-4): DGGITQSPKYLFRKEGQNVTLSCEQNLNHDAMYWYRQDPGQGLRLIYYSQIVNDFQKGDIAEGYSVSREKKESFPLTVTSAQKNPTAFYLCASSRQVGNEKLFFGSGTQLSVL.

The chain is built from TRBV27 and TRBJ1-2; 10 bases map to TRBD1. CDR1 MNHEY and CDR2 SMNVEV come from the germline V gene (reference sequence). The CDR3 contains 15 residues. V dropped 4 bases and J dropped 8; count of bases not matched to a gene: 10. CDR3 nucleotide sequence: TGTGCCAGCAGTTCCCGACAGGGGGCGGGGGAAGGCTACACCTTC. Amino acid sequence: CASSSRQGAGEGYTF.

In DNA, the CDR3 is TGTGCCAGCAGCTTAGAAACCGAGGCATACACTGAAGCTTTCTTT. Translation: CASSLETEAYTEAFF. The rearrangement links TRBV7-4 to TRBJ1-1; D is unresolved. Germline CDR1 SGHVT, CDR2 SQSDAQ. This CDR3 has 15 amino acids. V gave up 1 base and J gave up 3 bases, with 12 bases separating them. Full variable domain (outside the CDR3, taken from reference TRBV7-4 and TRBJ1-1): GAGVSQSPRYKVAKRGRDVALRCDSISGHVTLYWYRQTLGQGSEVLTYSQSDAQRDKSGRPSGRFSAERPERSVSTLKIQRTEQGDSAVYLCASSLETEAYTEAFFGQGTRLTVV.

V usage is TRBV7-8 and J usage is TRBJ1-6; D is unclear. CDR1 is SGHVS, CDR2 FQNEAQ, per germline. CDR3 length equals 13 residues. V lost 1 base, J lost 14 bases, and 12 bases lay in between. CDR3 amino acids: CASSLGLSEALHF. DNA of the CDR3: TGTGCCAGCAGCTTAGGACTGTCCGAGGCCCTCCACTTT.

The rearrangement links TRBV19 to TRBJ1-1, with TRBD1 as a possible D gene (6 bases). Germline V gives CDR1 LNHDA, CDR2 SQIVND (reference sequence). This CDR3 has 15 residues. V gave up 7 bases and J gave up 3 bases, with 18 bases separating them. The CDR3 region is CASTDQGYGDTEAFF. As DNA, the CDR3 is TGTGCCAGTACCGATCAGGGGTATGGCGACACTGAAGCTTTCTTT.

The rearrangement uses TRBV19 and TRBJ2-2; 7 positions match TRBD2. V was clipped by 6 bases and J by 2 bases; unmatched bases: 9. The CDR3 covers 16 residues. Germline CDR1 LNHDA, CDR2 SQIVND (reference sequence). The CDR3 DNA reads TGTGCCAGTAGCAGACAAGCGGGGTATAACACCGGGGAGCTGTTTTTT. Protein: CASSRQAGYNTGELFF.

The gene calls are TRBV7-9 and TRBJ2-5; D might be TRBD2 (6 bases). Trimming pared 5 bases from V and 1 base from J, leaving 11 bases between. The CDR3 totals 14 residues. In germline, CDR1 is SEHNR, CDR2 FQNEAQ (reference sequence). The CDR3 here is CASSLTGGQETQYF. CDR3 DNA: TGTGCCAGCAGCCTAACCGGGGGCCAAGAGACCCAGTACTTC. Variable domain in full (rest from reference TRBV7-9 and TRBJ2-5): DTGVSQNPRHKITKRGQNVTFRCDPISEHNRLYWYRQTLGQGPEFLTYFQNEAQLEKSRLLSDRFSAERPKGSFSTLEIQRTEQGDSAMYLCASSLTGGQETQYFGPGTRLLVL.

The rearrangement links TRBV11-2 to TRBJ1-2; TRBD1 might be the D (6 bases). This CDR3 contains 14 residues. Germline V lookup: CDR1 SGHAT, CDR2 FQNNGV. V was cut by 5 bases and J by 7 bases, with 17 bases left in between. CDR3 sequence reads: CASSRPTGSSGYTF. CDR3 sequence (DNA): TGTGCCAGCAGCCGCCCCACAGGGAGTAGTGGCTACACCTTC.

The chain is built from TRBV7-9 and TRBJ2-3; D perhaps matches TRBD2 (5 bases). Trimming shortened V by 7 bases and J by 5 bases, and 16 bases separated the two germline ends. Germline loops: CDR1 SEHNR, CDR2 FQNEAQ (reference sequence). This CDR3 region has 14 residues. Here the CDR3 DNA reads TGTGCCAGCAACTCTATGGGGAGTGTAGATACGCAGTATTTT. Amino acids: CASNSMGSVDTQYF. The entire variable domain, with the rest obtained from reference TRBV7-9 and TRBJ2-3, is as follows: DTGVSQNPRHKITKRGQNVTFRCDPISEHNRLYWYRQTLGQGPEFLTYFQNEAQLEKSRLLSDRFSAERPKGSFSTLEIQRTEQGDSAMYLCASNSMGSVDTQYFGPGTRLTVL.

The V gene is TRBV18, the J gene TRBJ2-7; 7 bases agree with TRBD1. The trim removed 8 bases at V and 6 bases at J, leaving 16 bases unmatched. The CDR3 has 15 amino acids. Germline CDR1 KGHSH, CDR2 LQKENI. The CDR3 DNA reads as TGTGCCAGCGCCCCCGCGATCTCGACAGGGCTCGAGCAGTACTTC. This codes for CASAPAISTGLEQYF.